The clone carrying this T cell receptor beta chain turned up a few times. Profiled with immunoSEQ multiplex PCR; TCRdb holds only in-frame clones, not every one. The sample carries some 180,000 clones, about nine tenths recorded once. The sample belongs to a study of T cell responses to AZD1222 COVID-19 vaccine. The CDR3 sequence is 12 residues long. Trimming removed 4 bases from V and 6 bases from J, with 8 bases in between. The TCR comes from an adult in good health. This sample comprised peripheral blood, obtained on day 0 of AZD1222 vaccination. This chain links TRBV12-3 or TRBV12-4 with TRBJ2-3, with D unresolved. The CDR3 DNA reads TGTGCCAGCAGTTACCTAGGTGATACGCAGTATTTT. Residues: CASSYLGDTQYF.